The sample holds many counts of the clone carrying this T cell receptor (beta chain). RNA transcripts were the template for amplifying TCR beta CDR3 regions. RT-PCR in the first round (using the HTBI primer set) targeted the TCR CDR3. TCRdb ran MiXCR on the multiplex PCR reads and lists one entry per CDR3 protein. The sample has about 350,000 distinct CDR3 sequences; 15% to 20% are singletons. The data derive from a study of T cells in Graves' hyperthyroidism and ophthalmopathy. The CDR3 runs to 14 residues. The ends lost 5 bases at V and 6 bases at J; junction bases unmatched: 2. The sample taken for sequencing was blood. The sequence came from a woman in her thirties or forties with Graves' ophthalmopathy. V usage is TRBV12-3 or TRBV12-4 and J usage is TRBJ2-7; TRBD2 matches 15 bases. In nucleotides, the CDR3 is TGTGCCAGCAGTCTGGGACTAGCGGGAGGCGAGCAGTACTTC. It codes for CASSLGLAGGEQYF.